The rows below give T cell receptor beta chains drawn from one sample of a study of beta chain features in type 1 diabetes. The method was immunoSEQ multiplex PCR; TCRdb's version includes in-frame clones alone and lacks a portion of them. The sample records 430,000 or so clones, approximately 10% being singletons. Sequencing used naive CD4+ T cells from blood. These receptors came from a woman aged 18-30 years in good health. CDR3s include the opening cysteine and the closing phenylalanine or tryptophan. The D gene is left open where the match is weak. Some rows have no size entry. The others give once, few or many, or a class for an expanded clone.

TRBV9,few,NA,TRBJ2-3,CASSVGWGPGRSTDTQYF,TGTGCCAGCAGCGTAGGGTGGGGGCCCGGCCGTAGCACAGATACGCAGTATTTT
TRBV5-1,NA,TRBD1,TRBJ2-7,CASSLAVGTGTYEQYF,TGCGCCAGCAGCTTGGCCGTTGGGACAGGGACCTACGAGCAGTACTTC
TRBV7-8,NA,NA,TRBJ2-1,CASSLRALYNEQFF,TGTGCCAGCAGCTTAAGGGCTCTGTACAATGAGCAGTTCTTC
TRBV20-1,NA,NA,TRBJ2-3,CSARTDTQYF,TGCAGTGCTCGTACAGATACGCAGTATTTT
TRBV9,few,NA,TRBJ1-2,CASSVSDYGYTF,TGTGCCAGCAGCGTCAGTGACTATGGCTACACCTTC
TRBV29-1,few,NA,TRBJ2-1,CSVEVLVGSYNEQFF,TGCAGCGTTGAAGTACTCGTGGGGTCCTACAATGAGCAGTTCTTC
TRBV28,few,TRBD1,TRBJ1-2,CASSKGGLRIGYTF,TGTGCCAGCAGTAAAGGGGGCCTTCGCATAGGCTACACCTTC
TRBV11-1,few,TRBD1,TRBJ2-7,CASSSPGTGPHEQYF,TGTGCCAGCAGCTCGCCCGGGACAGGGCCCCACGAGCAGTACTTC
TRBV20-1,few,NA,TRBJ1-1,CSARGQTSF,TGCAGTGCTAGGGGTCAGACTTCTTTT
TRBV7-9,few,NA,TRBJ2-5,CASSSGPATTETQYF,TGTGCCAGCAGCTCGGGACCAGCAACAACGGAGACCCAGTACTTC
TRBV29-1,NA,TRBD2,TRBJ2-7,CSVVRGGSSYEQYF,TGCAGCGTTGTTCGGGGGGGATCATCCTACGAGCAGTACTTC
TRBV7-9,few,TRBD1,TRBJ2-3,CASSLGQGTDTQYF,TGTGCCAGCAGCCTGGGACAGGGCACAGATACGCAGTATTTT
TRBV18,NA,NA,TRBJ2-3,CASSPWAGGYTDTQYF,TGTGCCAGCTCACCCTGGGCAGGGGGGTACACAGATACGCAGTATTTT
TRBV13,few,TRBD2,TRBJ2-7,CASSPTSGAYEQYF,TGTGCCAGCAGCCCGACTAGCGGGGCCTACGAGCAGTACTTC
TRBV5-1,once,TRBD1,TRBJ2-5,CASSPRQGELTQYF,TGCGCCAGCAGTCCCCGACAGGGGGAGTTGACCCAGTACTTC
TRBV5-5,few,TRBD2,TRBJ2-1,CAGTGLAGVHNEQFF,TGTGCCGGAACGGGACTAGCGGGAGTTCACAATGAGCAGTTCTTC
TRBV27,few,NA,TRBJ2-7,CASSSQGIPYEQYF,TGTGCCAGCAGCTCGCAGGGGATCCCCTACGAGCAGTACTTC
TRBV18,few,NA,TRBJ2-3,CASSPGPTTDTQYF,TGTGCCAGCTCACCGGGACCGACCACAGATACGCAGTATTTT
TRBV4-3,few,NA,TRBJ2-5,CASSQLGGQTQYF,TGCGCCAGCAGCCAGCTAGGCGGGCAGACCCAGTACTTC
TRBV30,few,NA,TRBJ2-1,CAWRRDSALRNEQFF,TGTGCCTGGAGGAGAGACTCGGCCCTTAGGAATGAGCAGTTCTTC
TRBV19,NA,NA,TRBJ2-1,CASTDQFYNEQFF,TGTGCCAGTACTGATCAATTTTACAATGAGCAGTTCTTC
TRBV2,NA,NA,TRBJ1-1,CASKGQQMNTEAFF,TGTGCCAGCAAAGGACAGCAGATGAATACTGAAGCTTTCTTT
TRBV30,few,NA,TRBJ1-5,CAWSALAGANQPQHF,TGTGCCTGGAGTGCTTTGGCAGGGGCCAATCAGCCCCAGCATTTT
TRBV7-9,few,NA,TRBJ1-1,CASLKGNTNTEAFF,TGTGCCAGCTTAAAGGGAAATACGAACACTGAAGCTTTCTTT
TRBV29-1,few,TRBD2,TRBJ2-5,CSVTYAGGQETQYF,TGCAGCGTGACGTATGCGGGGGGCCAAGAGACCCAGTACTTC
TRBV2,few,NA,TRBJ2-3,CASMRTDTQYF,TGTGCCAGCATGCGGACAGATACGCAGTATTTT
TRBV2,few,NA,TRBJ2-5,CASRSIRDNQETQYF,TGTGCCAGCAGGTCAATCCGGGACAACCAAGAGACCCAGTACTTC
TRBV30,NA,NA,TRBJ2-3,CAWDLHRLGGTDTQYF,TGTGCCTGGGATCTCCACCGACTAGGCGGCACAGATACGCAGTATTTT
TRBV29-1,NA,NA,TRBJ2-5,CSVAPTGRETQYF,TGCAGCGTAGCTCCTACGGGGAGGGAGACCCAGTACTTC
TRBV29-1,few,NA,TRBJ2-1,CSVYGLDNEQFF,TGCAGCGTTTATGGGCTTGACAATGAGCAGTTCTTC
TRBV30,few,TRBD1,TRBJ1-4,CAWSGTQGAYEKLFF,TGTGCCTGGAGTGGCACCCAGGGGGCCTATGAAAAACTGTTTTTT
TRBV18,few,NA,TRBJ1-2,CASSPGEYGYTF,TGTGCCAGCTCACCGGGAGAGTATGGCTACACCTTC
TRBV5-1,NA,TRBD2,TRBJ2-3,CASSPLEGLVSNPTDTQYF,TGCGCCAGCAGCCCCCTTGAGGGACTAGTTTCAAATCCCACAGATACGCAGTATTTT
TRBV30,few,NA,TRBJ2-5,CAWRDGNEETQYF,TGTGCCTGGAGGGACGGTAATGAAGAGACCCAGTACTTC
TRBV7-8,NA,TRBD1,TRBJ1-4,CASSSKGQGPSANEKLFF,TGTGCCAGCAGCTCGAAGGGACAGGGGCCGTCGGCTAATGAAAAACTGTTTTTT
TRBV7-9,NA,NA,TRBJ2-7,CASSQTGLAGYEQYF,TGTGCCAGCAGCCAAACTGGGCTTGCGGGCTACGAGCAGTACTTC
TRBV4-1,NA,NA,TRBJ1-3,CASSNPFVEKGNTIYF,TGCGCCAGCAGCAACCCTTTTGTGGAAAAAGGAAACACCATATATTTT
TRBV9,few,NA,TRBJ2-2,CASSVRAGLTTGELFF,TGTGCCAGCAGCGTAAGGGCAGGGCTAACAACCGGGGAGCTGTTTTTT
TRBV5-6,NA,NA,TRBJ1-3,CASSLTGKIGDTIYF,TGTGCCAGCAGCTTAACAGGGAAGATTGGTGACACCATATATTTT
TRBV2,NA,NA,TRBJ2-5,CASSEQAPGETQYF,TGTGCCAGCAGTGAACAGGCGCCGGGCGAGACCCAGTACTTC
TRBV4-1,NA,NA,TRBJ2-6,CASSQDRGGSGANVLTF,TGCGCCAGCAGCCAAGACCGGGGAGGTTCTGGGGCCAACGTCCTGACTTTC
TRBV7-9,few,NA,TRBJ2-5,CASTRDIQETQYF,TGTGCCAGCACCCGGGACATCCAAGAGACCCAGTACTTC
TRBV4-3,NA,TRBD2,TRBJ2-5,CASSQGRLAGGETQYF,TGCGCCAGCAGCCAAGGCCGACTAGCGGGGGGCGAGACCCAGTACTTC
TRBV7-6,NA,NA,TRBJ2-3,CASTVDGLSTDTQYF,TGTGCCAGCACCGTAGACGGACTAAGCACAGATACGCAGTATTTT
TRBV5-1,NA,NA,TRBJ1-1,CASSLGAMNTEAFF,TGCGCCAGCAGCTTAGGAGCTATGAACACTGAAGCTTTCTTT
TRBV9,few,TRBD2,TRBJ2-7,CASSGLGSSNEQYF,TGTGCCAGCAGTGGACTAGGATCGTCTAATGAGCAGTACTTC
TRBV7-9,few,TRBD1,TRBJ2-5,CASSLGGTDQETQYF,TGTGCCAGCAGCTTAGGGGGGACAGATCAAGAGACCCAGTACTTC
TRBV28,NA,NA,TRBJ2-3,CASSFRGKGGTDTQYF,TGTGCCAGCAGTTTTCGAGGGAAAGGGGGCACAGATACGCAGTATTTT
TRBV25-1,few,NA,TRBJ1-4,CACSANWGRLEKLFF,TGTGCCTGCAGTGCGAATTGGGGTCGGCTCGAAAAACTGTTTTTT
TRBV7-6,NA,TRBD1,TRBJ2-3,CASSSQGAALDTQYF,TGTGCCAGCAGCTCCCAGGGGGCTGCATTAGATACGCAGTATTTT
TRBV27,few,NA,TRBJ2-5,CASSRTIQETQYF,TGTGCCAGCAGCCGGACTATCCAAGAGACCCAGTACTTC
TRBV18,few,TRBD2,TRBJ2-3,CASSQPGLAGGAADTQYF,TGTGCCAGCTCACAACCGGGACTAGCGGGAGGAGCGGCAGATACGCAGTATTTT
TRBV15,NA,NA,TRBJ2-5,CATSRTGETQYF,TGTGCCACCAGCAGAACGGGCGAGACCCAGTACTTC
TRBV30,few,NA,TRBJ1-1,CAWSVRGAFEAFF,TGTGCCTGGAGTGTAAGGGGCGCGTTTGAAGCTTTCTTT